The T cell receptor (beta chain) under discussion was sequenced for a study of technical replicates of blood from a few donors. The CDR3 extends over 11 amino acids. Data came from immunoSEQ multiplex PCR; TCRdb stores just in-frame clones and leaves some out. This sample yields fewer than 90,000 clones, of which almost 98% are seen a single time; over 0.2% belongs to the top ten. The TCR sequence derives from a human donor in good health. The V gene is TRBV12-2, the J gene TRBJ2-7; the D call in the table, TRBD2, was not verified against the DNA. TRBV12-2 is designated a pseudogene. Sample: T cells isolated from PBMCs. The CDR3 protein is CPTGGGYEQYF. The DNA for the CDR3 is TGTCCTACCGGGGGTGGCTACGAGCAGTACTTC.